One sample yielded the 22 T cell receptor beta chains listed below, sequenced in a study of T cells in Graves' hyperthyroidism and ophthalmopathy. RNA transcripts were the template for amplifying TCR beta CDR3 regions. Initially, a first-round RT-PCR of the TCR CDR3 employed the HTBI primer set. TCRdb analysed the multiplex PCR reads with MiXCR anew, one entry per CDR3 protein. The sample carries 730,000 or so distinct CDR3 sequences, around 19% recorded once. Specimen: blood. The receptors were gathered from a woman aged 45-59 years with Graves' hyperthyroidism that later progressed to Graves' ophthalmopathy.

The J gene is TRBJ1-2, the V gene TRBV5-6, with a tentative D call TRBD1 (5 bases). This CDR3 has 14 residues. The germline gives CDR1 SGHDT, CDR2 YYEEEE. Deletions cut 2 bases from V and 4 bases from J, with 12 bases between. The CDR3, as DNA: TGTGCCAGCAGCTTATATTGGGGGAGCTATGGCTACACCTTC. Its translation: CASSLYWGSYGYTF. The full variable domain, with the rest looked up from reference TRBV5-6 and TRBJ1-2, is DAGVTQSPTHLIKTRGQQVTLRCSPKSGHDTVSWYQQALGQGPQFIFQYYEEEERQRGNFPDRFSGHQFPNYSSELNVNALLLGDSALYLCASSLYWGSYGYTFGSGTRLTVV.

This clonotype appeared a few times. The chain recombines TRBV2 with TRBJ2-2; no clear D. V dropped 11 bases and J dropped 2 bases, with 18 bases sitting between them. The CDR3 is 15 residues long. The V gene's germline CDR1 is SNHLY and CDR2 FYNNEI. CDR3 residues: CAGRKERLNTGELFF. The DNA for the CDR3 is TGTGCCGGAAGGAAGGAGCGACTTAACACCGGGGAGCTGTTTTTT.

This clonotype was seen repeatedly, ten times or more. V and J are TRBV30 and TRBJ2-5; D is possibly TRBD1 or TRBD2 (6 bases each). Germline V gene data show CDR1 as GTSNPN and CDR2 as SVGIG (reference sequence). This CDR3 comprises 14 residues. Trimming removed 0 bases at V and 4 bases at J, with 12 bases between. The CDR3 nucleotides read TGTGCCTGGAGTGTACGGAGGGGGGCAGAGACCCAGTACTTC. It encodes CAWSVRRGAETQYF.

This chain uses TRBV13 with TRBJ2-7; the match to TRBD2 covers 10 bases. Unmatched junction bases numbered 11, after V lost 5 bases and J lost 4 bases. Germline values: CDR1 PRHDT, CDR2 FYEKMQ (reference sequence). The CDR3 spans 16 residues. The CDR3 DNA is TGTGCCAGCAGCCCTGGGGGGACTAGCGCCTGGTACGAGCAGTACTTC. This encodes CASSPGGTSAWYEQYF.

This clonotype was counted many times. The chain carries TRBV11-2 and TRBJ2-6; D gene unclear. This CDR3 has 15 amino acids. Trimming cost V 5 bases and J 0 bases, with 8 bases left between them. Germline-derived CDR1 and CDR2 are SGHAT and FQNNGV. CDR3 DNA sequence: TGTGCCAGCAGCCTACCAAACTCTGGGGCCAACGTCCTGACTTTC. Translated: CASSLPNSGANVLTF.

The genes are TRBV7-9 and TRBJ1-6; 8 bases are a match to TRBD1. Germline V gene data show CDR1 as SEHNR and CDR2 as FQNEAQ (reference sequence). CDR3 size: 14 residues. Trimming took 5 bases from V and 7 from J; bases not matched to a gene: 4. The DNA of the CDR3 is TGTGCCAGCAGCGGGGGACAGGAGAATTCACCCCTCCACTTT. Amino acid sequence: CASSGGQENSPLHF.

The rearrangement joins TRBV6-1 to TRBJ2-4; a weak D match, TRBD1 (5 bases). There are 17 residues in the CDR3. In germline, CDR1 is MNHNS, CDR2 SASEGT. V gave up 8 bases and J gave up 0 bases, with 20 bases separating them. The CDR3 sequence is CASRLAQLQGAKNIQYF. The CDR3 coding sequence is TGTGCCAGCCGATTAGCCCAACTCCAGGGAGCCAAAAACATTCAGTACTTC.

The chain couples TRBV7-2 to TRBJ1-5; D gene uncertain. The CDR3 has 13 amino acids. V lost 5 bases and J lost 9, with 14 bases in between. Germline V gene sequence: CDR1 SGHTA, CDR2 FQGNSA. As DNA, the CDR3 is TGTGCCAGCAGCCCGACAACACAAGGGCCCCAGCATTTT. Amino acids: CASSPTTQGPQHF.

CDR3 region: CASGTGQGLYTGELFF. Written as DNA, the CDR3 is TGTGCCAGCGGGACAGGACAGGGCCTTTACACCGGGGAGCTGTTTTTT. The chain uses TRBV9 and TRBJ2-2; 8 bases match TRBD1. V was clipped by 7 bases and J by 3 bases; unmatched bases: 11. Germline V gene data show CDR1 as SGDLS and CDR2 as YYNGEE. CDR3 size: 16 residues. Complete variable domain (other parts from reference TRBV9 and TRBJ2-2): DSGVTQTPKHLITATGQRVTLRCSPRSGDLSVYWYQQSLDQGLQFLIQYYNGEERAKGNILERFSAQQFPDLHSELNLSSLELGDSALYFCASGTGQGLYTGELFFGEGSRLTVL.

This clonotype was counted only a few times. CDR3 protein: CATSRGLAEETQYF. CDR3 nucleotides: TGTGCCACCAGCAGAGGGCTAGCGGAAGAGACCCAGTACTTC. The V and J genes are TRBV15 and TRBJ2-5, with 7 positions matching TRBD2. Germline loops: CDR1 LNHNV, CDR2 YYDKDF (reference sequence). The CDR3 sequence is 14 residues long. V dropped 1 base and J dropped 3; count of bases not matched to a gene: 2.

This clonotype was observed a handful of times. The chain couples TRBV3-1 to TRBJ1-4; weak D call: TRBD1 (5 bases). V was shortened by 1 base and J by 4 bases, with 13 bases between the two germline ends. The germline CDR1 and CDR2 sequences are LGHDT and YNNKEL (reference sequence). This CDR3 is built from 16 residues. The CDR3 bases are TGTGCCAGCAGCCAAGTCTCGGGGCAAGATAATGAAAAACTGTTTTTT. Protein: CASSQVSGQDNEKLFF. Full variable domain (missing parts from reference TRBV3-1 and TRBJ1-4): DTAVSQTPKYLVTQMGNDKSIKCEQNLGHDTMYWYKQDSKKFLKIMFSYNNKELIINETVPNRFSPKSPDKAHLNLHINSLELGDSAVYFCASSQVSGQDNEKLFFGSGTQLSVL.

The CDR3 bases are TGTGCCAGCAGCAGCGCAGGGAGTAGCAATCAGCCCCAGCATTTT. It yields the protein CASSSAGSSNQPQHF. V is TRBV7-2 and J is TRBJ1-5, with D perhaps matching TRBD1 (5 bases). The CDR3 runs to 15 residues. Trimming pared 5 bases from V and 0 bases from J, leaving 11 bases between. Germline V gene lookup returns CDR1 SGHTA and CDR2 FQGNSA.

This clonotype occurred once. A clone one base away is much larger, so this may be a read error. Because it lacks the conserved phenylalanine or tryptophan at the end, this CDR3 is likely a read error. This chain connects TRBV12-3 or TRBV12-4 to TRBJ2-1, with 8 nucleotides matching TRBD1. CDR3 size: 14 residues. V trimming: 6 bases; J trimming: 4 bases; junction bases outside the gene matches: 5. As DNA, the CDR3 is TGTGCCAGCAGGCAGGGGGCCACATACAATGAGCAGTTCTCC. Protein product: CASRQGATYNEQFS.

This clonotype showed up just a few times. V usage is TRBV20-1 and J usage is TRBJ2-1, with TRBD2 as a possible D gene (7 bases). CDR1 and CDR2 (germline): DFQATT, SNEGSKA (reference sequence). V was cut by 5 bases and J by 7 bases, with 21 bases left in between. This CDR3 is 15 amino acids long. The CDR3 nucleotides read TGCAGTGCTCCGGACTGGGGGGGCAGGCTGAATGAGCAGTTCTTC. Protein product: CSAPDWGGRLNEQFF.

The table lists this clonotype with a few counts. This may be a read error, as it is one base from a much larger clone. V usage is TRBV30 and J usage is TRBJ2-1, with D perhaps being TRBD1 or TRBD2 (5 bases each). This CDR3 comprises 16 residues. Trimming cost V 0 bases and J 9 bases, with 21 bases left between them. Germline CDR1 GTSNPN, CDR2 SVGIG (reference sequence). This CDR3 is CAWSVLTRGLGAEQFF. In DNA, the CDR3 is TGTGCCTGGAGTGTACTAACGAGGGGCCTCGGGGCTGAGCAGTTCTTC.

With regard to this clonotype: A clone one base away is much larger, so this may be a read error. The chain couples TRBV5-1 to TRBJ2-4, with D maybe TRBD2 (6 bases). CDR1 is SGHRS and CDR2 is YFSETQ in the germline V gene. CDR3 length: 15 amino acids. The V end lost 0 bases, the J end lost 3 bases, and 10 bases lay between the germline ends. CDR3: CASSLGGVDKNIQYF. For the CDR3, the DNA is TGCGCCAGCAGCTTGGGCGGGGTGGACAAAAACATTCAGTACTTC.

In this sample, this clonotype turned up a few times. V usage is TRBV10-3 and J usage is TRBJ1-1, with 10 nucleotides matching TRBD1. V lost 2 bases and J lost 1; bases outside the gene matches: 13. The CDR3 length is 19 residues. CDR1 is ENHRY and CDR2 is SYGVKD in the germline V gene. CDR3 bases: TGTGCCATCAGTGAGCCGGGACAGGGGCGTTATACCCCGAACACTGAAGCTTTCTTT. This encodes CAISEPGQGRYTPNTEAFF.

The chain recombines TRBV7-9 with TRBJ2-3; 10 nucleotides line up with TRBD1. This CDR3 spans 15 amino acids. The V gene end was trimmed by 4 bases and the J gene end by 0 bases; junction bases not matched to a gene: 1. Germline loops: CDR1 SEHNR, CDR2 FQNEAQ (reference sequence). CDR3 sequence reads: CASSWDRGSTDTQYF. Written as DNA, the CDR3 is TGTGCCAGCAGCTGGGACAGGGGAAGCACAGATACGCAGTATTTT.

The chain links TRBV20-1 to TRBJ2-5; D is perhaps TRBD2 (5 bases). The CDR3 has 13 amino acids. CDR1 is DFQATT and CDR2 is SNEGSKA in the germline V gene (reference sequence). V lost 3 bases to trimming and J lost 5 bases, with 13 bases between them. The CDR3 region has the DNA TGCAGTGCTAGCGATCGACGGGGTGAGACCCAGTACTTC. Its translation: CSASDRRGETQYF.

This clonotype appeared many times. This chain connects TRBV10-3 to TRBJ1-5; 7 nucleotides agree with TRBD1. The CDR3 runs 14 residues. Germline CDR1 is ENHRY and CDR2 is SYGVKD. Trimming removed 2 bases from V and 2 bases from J; junction bases left unmatched: 0. CDR3 coding DNA: TGTGCCATCAGTGAGGGACAGGGCAATCAGCCCCAGCATTTT. Translation gives CAISEGQGNQPQHF.

This clonotype was recorded many times. The chain couples TRBV27 to TRBJ2-7; 8 bases are a match to TRBD1. The CDR3 sequence is 16 residues long. J lost 4 bases, V lost 6 bases, and 14 bases had no gene match. Per germline, CDR1 MNHEY and CDR2 SMNVEV (reference sequence). The DNA for the CDR3 is TGTGCCAGCAGCAGAACCCCCGGGACAGGCGAGTACGAGCAGTACTTC. Amino acid sequence: CASSRTPGTGEYEQYF.

This clonotype was detected many times. The chain is built from TRBV2 and TRBJ2-2; 13 nucleotides align to TRBD2. The V and J ends lost 6 bases and 5 bases, in that order; junction bases with no gene match: 6. Looked up from germline, CDR1 is SNHLY and CDR2 is FYNNEI. This CDR3 region has 16 residues. CDR3 bases: TGTGCCAGCAGAGAAAGACTAGCGGGGGGAACCGGGGAGCTGTTTTTT. Its protein product is CASRERLAGGTGELFF. Complete variable domain (other parts from reference TRBV2 and TRBJ2-2): EPEVTQTPSHQVTQMGQEVILRCVPISNHLYFYWYRQILGQKVEFLVSFYNNEISEKSEIFDDQFSVERPDGSNFTLKIRSTKLEDSAMYFCASRERLAGGTGELFFGEGSRLTVL.